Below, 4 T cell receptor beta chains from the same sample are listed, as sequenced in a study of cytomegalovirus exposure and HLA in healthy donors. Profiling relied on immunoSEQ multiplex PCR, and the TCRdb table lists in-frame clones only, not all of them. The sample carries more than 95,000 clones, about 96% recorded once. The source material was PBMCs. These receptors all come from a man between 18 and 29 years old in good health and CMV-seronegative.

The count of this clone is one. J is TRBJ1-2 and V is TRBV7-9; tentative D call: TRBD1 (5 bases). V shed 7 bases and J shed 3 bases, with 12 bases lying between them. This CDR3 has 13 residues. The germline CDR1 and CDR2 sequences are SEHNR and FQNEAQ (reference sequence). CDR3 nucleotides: TGTGCCAGCATCTATCCGGGGGACTATGGCTACACCTTC. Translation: CASIYPGDYGYTF. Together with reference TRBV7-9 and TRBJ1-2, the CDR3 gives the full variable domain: DTGVSQNPRHKITKRGQNVTFRCDPISEHNRLYWYRQTLGQGPEFLTYFQNEAQLEKSRLLSDRFSAERPKGSFSTLEIQRTEQGDSAMYLCASIYPGDYGYTFGSGTRLTVV.

CDR3: CASSIGTGIGEQFF. The CDR3 DNA is TGTGCCAGTAGTATAGGAACAGGGATTGGTGAGCAGTTCTTC. The chain joins TRBV19 to TRBJ2-1, with a tentative D call TRBD1 (6 bases). The CDR3 spans 14 residues. V was pared by 1 base and J by 9 bases, with 13 bases between. CDR1 LNHDA and CDR2 SQIVND come from the germline V gene (reference sequence).

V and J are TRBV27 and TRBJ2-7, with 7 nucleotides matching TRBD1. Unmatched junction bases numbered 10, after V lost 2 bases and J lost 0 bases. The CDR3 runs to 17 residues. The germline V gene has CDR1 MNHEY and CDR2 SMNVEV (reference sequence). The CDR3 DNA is TGTGCCAGCAGTTTAGGGTTCGAGGGGGCCAGCTCCTACGAGCAGTACTTC. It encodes CASSLGFEGASSYEQYF.

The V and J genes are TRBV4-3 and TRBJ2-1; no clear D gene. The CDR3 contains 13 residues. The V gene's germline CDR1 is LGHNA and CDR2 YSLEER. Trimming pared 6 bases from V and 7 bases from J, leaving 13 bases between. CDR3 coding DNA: TGCGCCAGCAGTTCTCTACGTTGGAATGAGCAGTTCTTC. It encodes CASSSLRWNEQFF.